This T cell receptor (beta chain) was documented in a study of T-cell reconstitution after alpha-beta-depleted transplantation in children. CDR1 is DFQATT, CDR2 SNEGSKA, per germline (reference sequence). CDR3 size: 16 residues. J gave up 2 bases and V 2 bases, and 10 bases lay outside the gene matches. Researchers prepared the TCRbeta library using unique molecular identifiers, the study reports. TCRdb called the PCR reads again in MiXCR, with one record for every CDR3 protein. The sample consists of 45,000 to 60,000 distinct CDR3 sequences, about 47% of them appearing once. Overall study findings and caveats: Among T cells one year after transplant, newly produced cells accounted for most counts and diversity. Approximately two months post-transplant, alpha-beta T cells reportedly originated from several hundred expanded graft clones. The origin of high day-60 TCRbeta diversity in some patients lay in surviving recipient T cells and thymic progenitors.

This clonotype has just a few counts. Antigen specificity is unknown. This sample comprised peripheral blood, obtained before TCRalphabeta/CD19-depleted stem cell transplant. This chain joins TRBV20-1 and TRBJ2-3; 7 positions agree with TRBD2. The TCR originated in a boy under two years old with SCID, due to receive a stem cell transplant. CDR3 coding DNA: TGCAGTGCTAGACGTAGCTGGGGGGGACTCACAGATACGCAGTATTTT. It yields the protein CSARRSWGGLTDTQYF.